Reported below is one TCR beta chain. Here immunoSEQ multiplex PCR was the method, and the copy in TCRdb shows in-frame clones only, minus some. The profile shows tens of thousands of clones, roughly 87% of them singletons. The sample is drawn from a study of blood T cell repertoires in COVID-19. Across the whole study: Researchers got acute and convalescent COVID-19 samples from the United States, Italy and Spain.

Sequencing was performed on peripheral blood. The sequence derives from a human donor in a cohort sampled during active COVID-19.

CDR3 sequence: CASSLGTRGVRGYEQYF. The CDR3 region has the DNA TGTGCCAGCAGCTTAGGGACTAGGGGAGTAAGGGGATACGAGCAGTACTTC. V gene TRBV28 combines with J gene TRBJ2-7, with TRBD2 matching 8 bases. CDR1 and CDR2 from the germline V gene are MDHEN and SYDVKM. The junction had 17 bases not matched to a gene; V was cut back by 6 bases and J by 4 bases. The CDR3 has 17 amino acids.